These 18 T cell receptor beta chains came from one sample sequenced in a study of cytomegalovirus exposure and HLA in healthy donors. Vbeta (60) and Jbeta (13) primers were used in the PCR. Sequencing used immunoSEQ multiplex PCR; TCRdb keeps in-frame clones, though not all of them. The sample shows approximately 120,000 clones, around 80% of them seen only once. Sequencing was performed on PBMCs. The receptors derive from a woman in her sixties or seventies in good health and CMV-seropositive.

The rearrangement links TRBV16 to TRBJ2-2; tentative D call: TRBD1 (5 bases). Germline CDR1 and CDR2: KGHSY and FQNENV. The V and J ends lost 0 bases and 5 bases respectively, with 7 bases between them. CDR3 length: 14 amino acids. In DNA, the CDR3 is TGTGCCAGCAGCCAATCTTCAGGGACCGGGGAGCTGTTTTTT. It translates to CASSQSSGTGELFF.

The chain links TRBV5-5 to TRBJ1-1; TRBD1 is a possible D gene (5 bases). The CDR3 has 14 residues. Germline CDR1 SGHKS, CDR2 YYEKEE (reference sequence). The V and J ends lost 4 bases and 3 bases respectively, with 13 bases between them. The CDR3 spells CASSKDRGDTEAFF. The CDR3 coding sequence is TGTGCCAGCAGCAAGGATCGGGGGGACACTGAAGCTTTCTTT.

The chain combines TRBV7-9 with TRBJ2-7, with 7 bases identical to TRBD2. The ends lost 3 bases at V and 0 bases at J; junction bases unmatched: 2. Germline CDR1 SEHNR, CDR2 FQNEAQ (reference sequence). The CDR3 extends over 14 amino acids. The CDR3, as DNA: TGTGCCAGCAGCTTGGGGGGGTTCTCCTACGAGCAGTACTTC. Its protein product is CASSLGGFSYEQYF.

The rearrangement links TRBV11-2 to TRBJ2-3; 10 nucleotides align to TRBD2. This CDR3 has 15 residues. Trimming at V came to 5 bases and at J to 5 bases, leaving 7 bases not matched to a gene. The germline gives CDR1 SGHAT, CDR2 FQNNGV. DNA for the CDR3: TGTGCCAGCAGCCGACTAGCGGGTGTGGGAGATACGCAGTATTTT. Residues: CASSRLAGVGDTQYF. Drawing the rest from reference TRBV11-2 and TRBJ2-3, the complete variable domain is EAGVAQSPRYKIIEKRQSVAFWCNPISGHATLYWYQQILGQGPKLLIQFQNNGVVDDSQLPKDRFSAERLKGVDSTLKIQPAKLEDSAVYLCASSRLAGVGDTQYFGPGTRLTVL.

The V call is TRBV6-5, the J call TRBJ2-1; TRBD2 matches at 9 bases. Germline V lookup: CDR1 MNHEY, CDR2 SVGAGI. CDR3 length: 15 amino acids. Trimming removed 6 bases from V and 1 base from J; junction bases left unmatched: 4. CDR3 residues: CASRPGLASYNEQFF. The CDR3 DNA reads TGTGCCAGCAGGCCGGGACTAGCTTCCTACAATGAGCAGTTCTTC.

CDR3 protein: CASSLSYVSYEQYF. Written as DNA, the CDR3 is TGTGCCAGCAGCTTGAGTTACGTCTCCTACGAGCAGTACTTC. This chain links TRBV7-8 with TRBJ2-7; D unresolved. V shed 3 bases and J shed 0 bases, with 9 bases lying between them. The CDR3 runs to 14 residues. Germline V gives CDR1 SGHVS, CDR2 FQNEAQ.

The chain recombines TRBV2 with TRBJ2-7; 13 bases align to TRBD2. The V gene end was trimmed by 7 bases and the J gene end by 2 bases; junction bases not matched to a gene: 8. Germline CDR1 and CDR2: SNHLY and FYNNEI. This CDR3 is 16 amino acids long. The CDR3 here is CASIAGLAGETYEQYF. The CDR3 bases are TGTGCCAGCATAGCAGGACTAGCGGGAGAAACCTACGAGCAGTACTTC.

V gene TRBV7-2 combines with J gene TRBJ2-1, with TRBD1 matching 7 bases. Per the germline V gene, CDR1 is SGHTA and CDR2 is FQGNSA. Trimming removed 4 bases from V and 8 bases from J; junction bases left unmatched: 5. The CDR3 length is 13 residues. The CDR3 here is CASSWRQGDEQFF. CDR3 in DNA: TGTGCCAGCAGCTGGAGACAGGGTGATGAGCAGTTCTTC.

The genes are TRBV6-1 and TRBJ1-6, with 10 bases fitting TRBD1. Trimming removed 8 bases from V and 10 bases from J; junction bases left unmatched: 8. CDR1 is MNHNS and CDR2 is SASEGT in the germline V gene. The CDR3 has 14 amino acids. CDR3 amino acids: CASSSDRGLSPLHF. The CDR3, as DNA: TGTGCCAGCTCCTCCGACAGGGGGCTGTCACCCCTCCACTTT.

The chain carries TRBV9 and TRBJ2-1; D uncertain. V was clipped by 4 bases and J by 5 bases, with 16 bases between them. Germline CDR1 reads SGDLS; CDR2 reads YYNGEE. The CDR3 loop spans 15 amino acids. The CDR3 spells CASSTPRGSHNEQFF. The CDR3 DNA follows: TGTGCCAGCAGCACCCCCCGAGGCAGTCACAATGAGCAGTTCTTC.

The chain carries TRBV27 and TRBJ2-3; TRBD2 might be the D (6 bases). V gave up 2 bases and J gave up 5 bases, with 14 bases separating them. The CDR3 loop spans 15 amino acids. Per germline, CDR1 MNHEY and CDR2 SMNVEV (reference sequence). The CDR3 bases are TGTGCCAGCAGTTTAGGAGGGATATACGGAGATACGCAGTATTTT. This codes for CASSLGGIYGDTQYF.

The chain couples TRBV5-4 to TRBJ2-5; D gene unclear. The CDR3 totals 12 residues. V lost 0 bases and J 5 bases, leaving 5 bases between the germline ends. Germline CDR1 is SGHNT and CDR2 is YYREEE (reference sequence). Here the CDR3 reads CASSLASETQYF. The CDR3 DNA follows: TGTGCCAGCAGCTTGGCCTCGGAGACCCAGTACTTC.

The chain employs TRBV2 and TRBJ2-3; TRBD2 aligns across 10 bases. V lost 2 bases and J lost 3; bases outside the gene matches: 14. Looked up from germline, CDR1 is SNHLY and CDR2 is FYNNEI. The length of the CDR3 is 19 residues. The CDR3 protein is CASSEIRWASGGLTDTQYF. CDR3 in DNA: TGTGCCAGCAGTGAAATTAGATGGGCTAGCGGGGGCCTTACAGATACGCAGTATTTT. The whole variable domain, remainder taken from reference TRBV2 and TRBJ2-3, is EPEVTQTPSHQVTQMGQEVILRCVPISNHLYFYWYRQILGQKVEFLVSFYNNEISEKSEIFDDQFSVERPDGSNFTLKIRSTKLEDSAMYFCASSEIRWASGGLTDTQYFGPGTRLTVL.

The J gene is TRBJ1-1, the V gene TRBV25-1; TRBD1 agrees at 7 bases. V shed 5 bases, J shed 3 bases, and the junction held 12 bases outside the gene matches. The CDR3 runs to 16 residues. CDR1 and CDR2 from the germline V gene are MGHDK and SYGVNS. The chain's CDR3 is CASSSGPTGMDTEAFF. CDR3 coding DNA: TGTGCCAGCAGTTCGGGCCCGACAGGGATGGACACTGAAGCTTTCTTT.

This clone occurred once. This chain joins TRBV5-1 and TRBJ2-5; the D gene is possibly TRBD1 (5 bases). CDR3 length: 15 amino acids. Germline assignment: CDR1 SGHRS and CDR2 YFSETQ. Trimming stripped 2 bases from V and 4 bases from J, with 15 bases between. CDR3 sequence reads: CASSFIDSSLETQYF. Here the CDR3 DNA reads TGCGCCAGCAGCTTTATCGACAGCAGCCTAGAGACCCAGTACTTC.

The chain uses TRBV18 and TRBJ2-7; 9 nucleotides match TRBD1. J was trimmed by 6 bases and V by 3 bases; bases with no gene match: 6. This CDR3 spans 14 amino acids. From germline, CDR1 is KGHSH and CDR2 LQKENI. DNA of the CDR3: TGTGCCAGCTCACCCAGGACAGGGGTAGTCGAGCAGTACTTC. This gives the protein CASSPRTGVVEQYF. The full variable domain, rest sourced from reference TRBV18 and TRBJ2-7, is NAGVMQNPRHLVRRRGQEARLRCSPMKGHSHVYWYRQLPEEGLKFMVYLQKENIIDESGMPKERFSAEFPKEGPSILRIQQVVRGDSAAYFCASSPRTGVVEQYFGPGTRLTVT.

By share, this clone counts as large (0.1 to 1%). The chain recombines TRBV2 with TRBJ2-4; no firm D call. Germline CDR1 SNHLY, CDR2 FYNNEI. Trimming stripped 2 bases from V and 2 bases from J, with 10 bases between. This CDR3 is 15 amino acids long. CDR3 in amino acids: CASSETGVPKNIQYF. CDR3 nucleotides: TGTGCCAGCAGTGAAACGGGTGTTCCCAAAAACATTCAGTACTTC.

The CDR3 DNA follows: TGTGCCAGCATGTTCTACTCTCAAGAGACCCAGTACTTC. Translated: CASMFYSQETQYF. The chain has TRBV2 and TRBJ2-5; the D is unclear. Looked up from germline, CDR1 is SNHLY and CDR2 is FYNNEI. This CDR3 contains 13 residues. Trimming took 7 bases from V and 2 from J, leaving 11 bases between them.